The 30 T cell receptor beta chains listed next were all sequenced from one sample in a study of control samples from healthy donors and cancer patients. Only in-frame clones appear in the TCRdb table, and some are missing; sequencing was by immunoSEQ multiplex PCR. Among 73,000 or so clones, roughly 87% were seen once, and the ten largest hold just under 4%. The sequencing sample was made of blood. These receptors originate from a woman aged 45-65 years in good health.

This chain joins TRBV12-3 or TRBV12-4 and TRBJ2-7; perhaps TRBD1 as D (6 bases). V was shortened by 3 bases and J by 4 bases, with 10 bases between the two germline ends. The CDR3 runs 13 residues. CDR3 sequence reads: CASSLGADYEQYF. The CDR3 DNA sequence: TGTGCCAGCAGTTTGGGGGCAGATTACGAGCAGTACTTC.

The V call is TRBV25-1, the J call TRBJ2-5; no clear D gene. V was clipped by 1 base and J by 2 bases, with 17 bases between them. Germline CDR1 is MGHDK and CDR2 is SYGVNS. This CDR3 is built from 17 residues. CDR3 sequence: CASSELISPHGQETQYF. The CDR3 nucleotides are TGTGCCAGCAGTGAATTAATCTCCCCACACGGACAAGAGACCCAGTACTTC.

The V gene is TRBV6-5, the J gene TRBJ1-2; the D gene is possibly TRBD1 (5 bases). The CDR3 is 16 residues long. Trimming removed 0 bases from V and 2 bases from J, with 13 bases in between. The germline gives CDR1 MNHEY, CDR2 SVGAGI. The CDR3 nucleotides are TGTGCCAGCAGTTACTCAGCAGGGAACAAGAACTATGGCTACACCTTC. Its protein is CASSYSAGNKNYGYTF.

The chain employs TRBV15 and TRBJ2-5; 11 bases are a match to TRBD2. Germline-derived CDR1 and CDR2 are LNHNV and YYDKDF (reference sequence). The CDR3 runs to 16 residues. The V segment lost 2 bases and the J segment 3 bases; nucleotides outside the gene matches: 5. The CDR3 bases are TGTGCCACCAGCAGAATAATAGCGGGAGGGGAAGAGACCCAGTACTTC. It is translated as CATSRIIAGGEETQYF.

The rearrangement links TRBV6-5 to TRBJ2-5; D is unresolved. The CDR3 is made up of 13 amino acids. From germline, CDR1 is MNHEY and CDR2 SVGAGI. V was shortened by 0 bases and J by 4 bases, with 6 bases between the two germline ends. Here the CDR3 DNA reads TGTGCCAGCAGTTACTCCGCGAGAGAGACCCAGTACTTC. The encoded protein is CASSYSARETQYF.

This sequence joins TRBV18 and TRBJ1-1, with D possibly TRBD1 on 6 matching bases. Per the germline V gene, CDR1 is KGHSH and CDR2 is LQKENI. V was clipped by 5 bases and J by 3 bases, with 10 bases between them. The CDR3 runs 13 residues. The CDR3 spells CASSRGADTEAFF. The CDR3 bases are TGTGCCAGCTCAAGGGGGGCCGACACTGAAGCTTTCTTT.

The rearrangement joins TRBV29-1 to TRBJ2-3, with 12 bases fitting TRBD2. The CDR3 contains 16 residues. Trimming cost V 6 bases and J 5 bases; bases outside gene matches: 12. Germline V CDR1 and CDR2: SQVTM, ANQGSEA. DNA of the CDR3: TGCAGCGTAGTCGGGGGGCCGGGACTAGCGGGAGATACGCAGTATTTT. Translation gives CSVVGGPGLAGDTQYF.

V is TRBV7-8 and J is TRBJ2-1; D assignment may be TRBD1 or TRBD2 (5 bases each). The ends were cut back, 4 bases at V and 9 bases at J, with 13 bases in the middle. Germline-derived CDR1 and CDR2 are SGHVS and FQNEAQ. The CDR3 runs to 13 residues. CDR3 protein: CASSSLSGREQFF. The CDR3 DNA follows: TGTGCCAGCAGCTCCCTTTCGGGGCGTGAGCAGTTCTTC.

The chain combines TRBV13 with TRBJ1-1; D remains ambiguous. This CDR3 has 13 amino acids. Germline CDR1 and CDR2: PRHDT and FYEKMQ (reference sequence). Trimming left V 5 bases short and J 1 base short, with 8 bases between. CDR3 nucleotides: TGTGCCAGCAGCCTTGTAGGGAACACTGAAGCTTTCTTT. Its protein is CASSLVGNTEAFF.

The chain recombines TRBV9 with TRBJ2-7, with D maybe TRBD2 (6 bases). In germline, CDR1 is SGDLS, CDR2 YYNGEE. CDR3 size: 15 residues. V was clipped by 3 bases and J by 0 bases, with 13 bases between them. The CDR3, as DNA: TGTGCCAGCAGCGCTCAGGGAGGCGACTCCTACGAGCAGTACTTC. Translating it yields CASSAQGGDSYEQYF.

The V call is TRBV29-1, the J call TRBJ2-1; a weak D match, TRBD2 (6 bases). CDR1 is SQVTM, CDR2 ANQGSEA, per germline. Trimming pared 8 bases from V and 9 bases from J, leaving 17 bases between. The CDR3 runs to 12 residues. The DNA of the CDR3 is TGCAGCTCCCGGGAGTTTGAGGGTGAGCAGTTCTTC. It encodes CSSREFEGEQFF.

The chain joins TRBV6-5 to TRBJ1-4; no firm D call. The CDR3 extends over 15 amino acids. Between the trimmed V and J ends, which lost 0 bases and 7 bases, there was a span of 12 bases. Germline V CDR1 and CDR2: MNHEY, SVGAGI. CDR3 sequence (DNA): TGTGCCAGCAGTTACTCTCGGGCGGGGAGTGAAAAACTGTTTTTT. Protein sequence: CASSYSRAGSEKLFF.

This rearrangement joins TRBV7-6 to TRBJ2-5; D call uncertain. Looked up from germline, CDR1 is SGHVS and CDR2 is FNYEAQ. This CDR3 spans 17 amino acids. The V end lost 2 bases, the J end lost 5 bases, and 21 bases lay between the germline ends. The CDR3 spells CASSLRLRRHLKETQYF. Written as DNA, the CDR3 is TGTGCCAGCAGCTTAAGACTGCGCAGGCACCTCAAGGAGACCCAGTACTTC.

In this sample, this clone turned up once. The V gene is TRBV6-6, the J gene TRBJ2-2; D ambiguous. V was shortened by 10 bases and J by 1 base, with 10 bases between the two germline ends. The CDR3 has 13 residues. Germline V gene sequence: CDR1 MNHNY, CDR2 SVGAGI (reference sequence). The CDR3 reads CATENGNTGELFF. For the CDR3, the DNA is TGTGCCACTGAGAATGGGAACACCGGGGAGCTGTTTTTT.

The chain couples TRBV29-1 to TRBJ2-3; no clear D gene. The V end lost 1 base, the J end lost 2 bases, and 13 bases lay between the germline ends. This CDR3 region has 15 residues. Germline V CDR1 and CDR2: SQVTM, ANQGSEA. CDR3 loop: CSVEGSAQDTDTQYF. DNA for the CDR3: TGCAGCGTTGAAGGATCGGCGCAAGACACAGATACGCAGTATTTT.

The V and J genes are TRBV6-5 and TRBJ2-2, with D unclear. The CDR3 extends over 16 amino acids. The germline V gene encodes CDR1 MNHEY and CDR2 SVGAGI. V dropped 0 bases and J dropped 2 bases, with 10 bases sitting between them. Written as DNA, the CDR3 is TGTGCCAGCAGTTACTCGGTCGACCCCAACACCGGGGAGCTGTTTTTT. Translation gives CASSYSVDPNTGELFF.

The chain recombines TRBV4-2 with TRBJ1-5; a possible D gene is TRBD1 (5 bases). The CDR3 runs 18 residues. V was pared by 3 bases and J by 1 base, with 19 bases between. Germline CDR1 LGHNA, CDR2 YNFKEQ. The CDR3 nucleotides are TGTGCCAGCAGCCACCCTCAATCGAGGGGCGCCAGCAATCAGCCCCAGCATTTT. Translated, it gives CASSHPQSRGASNQPQHF.

This chain links TRBV28 with TRBJ2-7; the D is unclear. The CDR3 loop spans 14 amino acids. The V gene lost 4 bases and the J gene lost 7 bases, with 17 bases spanning the gap. CDR1 is MDHEN, CDR2 SYDVKM, per germline. The CDR3 here is CASSSPQRIGEQYF. DNA of the CDR3: TGTGCCAGCAGTTCCCCGCAAAGGATCGGGGAGCAGTACTTC.

The rearrangement joins TRBV28 to TRBJ2-1, with D perhaps assigned TRBD1 or TRBD2 (5 bases each). The CDR3 runs to 14 residues. V shed 7 bases and J shed 4 bases, with 14 bases lying between them. CDR1 MDHEN and CDR2 SYDVKM come from the germline V gene. The CDR3 region has the DNA TGTGCCAGCACTGGGACCGGAGATTACAATGAGCAGTTCTTC. Translation gives CASTGTGDYNEQFF.

This chain links TRBV4-1 with TRBJ2-7; D assignment may be TRBD1 or TRBD2 (5 bases each). The CDR3 loop spans 14 amino acids. V lost 2 bases and J 3 bases, leaving 11 bases between the germline ends. Germline CDR1 is MGHRA and CDR2 is YSYEKL. CDR3 nucleotide sequence: TGCGCCAGCAGCCAACCGGGACGGAGCTACGAGCAGTACTTC. Translation: CASSQPGRSYEQYF.

The chain carries TRBV6-5 and TRBJ2-2, with a tentative D call TRBD2 (6 bases). Trimming pared 8 bases from V and 6 bases from J, leaving 10 bases between. Germline CDR1 is MNHEY and CDR2 is SVGAGI. The CDR3 consists of 12 residues. This chain's CDR3 is CASSWGAGELFF. In DNA, the CDR3 is TGTGCCAGCTCCTGGGGGGCCGGGGAGCTGTTTTTT.

The chain is built from TRBV19 and TRBJ2-3; TRBD1 matches at 8 bases. J gave up 2 bases and V 10 bases, and 5 bases lay outside the gene matches. In germline, CDR1 is LNHDA, CDR2 SQIVND (reference sequence). The CDR3 is 13 residues long. The CDR3 region is CATGTGLTDTQYF. Written as DNA, the CDR3 is TGTGCCACCGGGACAGGCCTCACAGATACGCAGTATTTT.

This rearrangement joins TRBV6-6 to TRBJ2-7; TRBD2 matches 13 bases. After removal of 8 bases from V and 1 base from J, the junction contained 8 bases not matched to a gene. Germline CDR1 is MNHNY and CDR2 is SVGAGI (reference sequence). The CDR3 sequence is 16 residues long. In nucleotides, the CDR3 is TGTGCCAGCCTTAGCCCGGGACTAGCGGGGTCCTACGAGCAGTACTTC. Its translation: CASLSPGLAGSYEQYF.

The chain uses TRBV5-1 and TRBJ1-6, with D perhaps TRBD1 (6 bases). Trimming cost V 0 bases and J 10 bases, with 17 bases left between them. The CDR3 has 16 residues. Germline V CDR1 and CDR2: SGHRS, YFSETQ. The DNA for the CDR3 is TGCGCCAGCAGCTTGGGCTATGGGGGGGCCAGGTCACCCCTCCACTTT. Its protein is CASSLGYGGARSPLHF.

This chain joins TRBV7-9 and TRBJ1-1; D is ambiguous. The CDR3 runs to 14 residues. With 3 bases removed from V and 5 bases from J, the gap between germline ends came to 13 bases. The germline V gene encodes CDR1 SEHNR and CDR2 FQNEAQ (reference sequence). In nucleotides, the CDR3 is TGTGCCAGCAGCTTCGAGGGAGGCTCGACTGAAGCTTTCTTT. Amino acids: CASSFEGGSTEAFF.

The gene calls are TRBV6-5 and TRBJ2-1, with TRBD2 matching over 15 bases. V shed 5 bases and J 7 bases; nucleotides not matched to a gene: 3. Germline V gene lookup returns CDR1 MNHEY and CDR2 SVGAGI. The CDR3 spans 15 residues. The CDR3 here is CASSPGTSGRNEQFF. The CDR3 DNA follows: TGTGCCAGCAGTCCCGGGACTAGCGGGAGGAATGAGCAGTTCTTC.

V and J are TRBV29-1 and TRBJ1-1, with D possibly TRBD1 on 6 matching bases. V dropped 5 bases and J dropped 8 bases, with 21 bases sitting between them. This CDR3 region has 14 residues. The germline V gene encodes CDR1 SQVTM and CDR2 ANQGSEA. In nucleotides, the CDR3 is TGCAGCGTTCGAATACAGGGCGTGTTTTTAGAAGCTTTCTTT. This sequence encodes CSVRIQGVFLEAFF.

The chain carries TRBV11-2 and TRBJ2-2; possibly TRBD2 for D (6 bases). There are 16 residues in the CDR3. Trimming stripped 4 bases from V and 4 bases from J, with 16 bases between. The germline V gene encodes CDR1 SGHAT and CDR2 FQNNGV. The CDR3 DNA sequence: TGTGCCAGCAGCTCAATTGCGGGACTCTTCACCGGGGAGCTGTTTTTT. Its translation is CASSSIAGLFTGELFF. The whole variable domain, remainder taken from reference TRBV11-2 and TRBJ2-2, is EAGVAQSPRYKIIEKRQSVAFWCNPISGHATLYWYQQILGQGPKLLIQFQNNGVVDDSQLPKDRFSAERLKGVDSTLKIQPAKLEDSAVYLCASSSIAGLFTGELFFGEGSRLTVL.

CDR3 nucleotide sequence: TGTGCCAGCACCCACTACAGGGGACCCTACGAGCAGTACTTC. Amino acids: CASTHYRGPYEQYF. The V call is TRBV28, the J call TRBJ2-7; TRBD1 aligns across 7 bases. This CDR3 is 14 amino acids long. Germline V lookup: CDR1 MDHEN, CDR2 SYDVKM. The V segment lost 7 bases and the J segment 2 bases; nucleotides outside the gene matches: 8.

V is TRBV6-1 and J is TRBJ2-3; 8 bases align to TRBD2. The CDR3 consists of 14 residues. V shed 3 bases, J shed 1 base, and the junction held 0 bases outside the gene matches. Germline V lookup: CDR1 MNHNS, CDR2 SASEGT. CDR3: CASSDGRGTDTQYF. The CDR3 bases are TGTGCCAGCAGTGACGGGAGGGGCACAGATACGCAGTATTTT.